Presented here are 2 T cell receptor beta chains from one specimen sequenced in a study of T cell repertoires in cytomegalovirus infection. The antigens of these receptors remain unknown. TCRdb reanalysed the reads using MiXCR and keeps one entry per CDR3 protein. The table records about 830,000 distinct CDR3 sequences, approximately 32% of them present only once. The sample consisted of cultured CD8+ T cells from PBMCs, taken from culture after CMV antigen stimulation. The receptors shown here come from a human donor in good health (CMV status not recorded). Some clones in this sample may be carry-over from other donors' samples.

The sample holds a few counts of this clonotype. This sequence joins TRBV6-1 and TRBJ2-5; 8 nucleotides line up with TRBD2. CDR1 MNHNS and CDR2 SASEGT come from the germline V gene. The ends lost 5 bases at V and 5 bases at J; junction bases unmatched: 16. This CDR3 comprises 17 residues. CDR3 protein: CASSYVSERGTGETQYF. The CDR3 bases are TGTGCCAGCAGTTACGTAAGCGAGCGGGGGACGGGGGAGACCCAGTACTTC.

This clonotype appeared a few times. The genes are TRBV4-3 and TRBJ2-7; D may correspond to TRBD1 or TRBD2 (6 bases each). V dropped 1 base and J dropped 5 bases, with 18 bases sitting between them. CDR1 LGHNA and CDR2 YSLEER come from the germline V gene. CDR3 length: 16 amino acids. The CDR3 DNA reads TGCGCCAGCAGCCAAGCATTTGGGGGGCAGTTCGACGAGCAGTACGTC. It translates to CASSQAFGGQFDEQYV.